Listed below are T cell receptor beta chains from one sample, sequenced in a study of T cell repertoires in cytomegalovirus infection. These receptors' targets are unknown. MiXCR, run by TCRdb on the reads, gives a single entry per CDR3 protein. The sample yields about 46,000 distinct CDR3 sequences, approximately 22% seen once. Sample: PBMCs, sequenced either directly or after in vitro stimulation (not recorded which). The receptors were gathered from a human donor in good health (CMV status not recorded). Some clones in this sample may be carry-over from other donors' samples. Both conserved end residues are part of each CDR3. The D gene is left open where the match is weak. The listing skips clone size in some rows; elsewhere it reads once, few, many or a size class.

few,TRBJ2-7,NA,TRBV7-9,CASSLVPGEQYF,TGTGCCAGCAGCTTAGTGCCGGGCGAGCAGTACTTC
NA,TRBJ2-2,TRBD2,TRBV5-4,CASSLLADLDTGELFF,TGTGCCAGCAGCCTGCTAGCGGATTTGGACACCGGGGAGCTGTTTTTT
many,TRBJ2-5,NA,TRBV7-2,CASSLARGGRETQYF,TGTGCCAGCAGCTTAGCCCGGGGCGGCCGAGAGACCCAGTACTTC
many,TRBJ2-7,TRBD1,TRBV4-3,CASSHPGQGGEQYF,TGCGCCAGCAGCCATCCTGGACAGGGCGGCGAGCAGTACTTC
NA,TRBJ2-2,NA,TRBV7-9,CASSFGTDRELFF,TGTGCCAGCAGCTTCGGGACGGATCGGGAGCTGTTTTTT
NA,TRBJ1-5,NA,TRBV25-1,CASEGPRPGDWSNQPQHF,TGTGCCAGTGAGGGCCCCCGGCCAGGGGACTGGAGCAATCAGCCCCAGCATTTT
NA,TRBJ1-1,NA,TRBV27,CAISLRGILTEAFF,TGTGCCATCAGTTTACGCGGCATCCTAACTGAAGCTTTCTTT
NA,TRBJ2-5,NA,TRBV7-7,CASSSPGEAQETQYF,TGTGCCAGCAGCTCCCCCGGGGAAGCCCAAGAGACCCAGTACTTC
many,TRBJ1-2,NA,TRBV7-2,CASSSQTARVGGYTF,TGTGCCAGCAGCTCCCAAACGGCGAGGGTAGGCGGCTACACCTTC
many,TRBJ1-6,NA,TRBV2,CASSPELAYNSPLHF,TGTGCCAGCAGCCCCGAGCTCGCCTATAATTCACCCCTCCACTTT
NA,TRBJ2-5,NA,TRBV7-9,CASSLFQSRETQYF,TGTGCCAGCAGCTTATTTCAGTCCCGAGAGACCCAGTACTTC
NA,TRBJ1-2,NA,TRBV28,CASSRSGYGYTF,TGTGCCAGCTCCCGGTCAGGGTATGGCTACACCTTC
many,TRBJ2-6,NA,TRBV6-1,CASRRGRSGANVLTF,TGTGCCAGCAGGAGGGGGAGGTCTGGGGCCAACGTCCTGACTTTC
few,TRBJ2-7,NA,TRBV5-1,CASSLGGSRYEQYF,TGCGCCAGCAGCTTGGGGGGGAGTCGATACGAGCAGTACTTC
NA,TRBJ1-2,NA,TRBV10-3,CAISAQGMVSYGYTF,TGTGCCATCAGTGCCCAGGGGATGGTATCTTATGGCTACACCTTC
few,TRBJ2-7,NA,TRBV5-4,CASSWDLEAREQYF,TGTGCCAGCAGCTGGGACTTGGAAGCGCGGGAGCAGTACTTC
NA,TRBJ2-1,NA,TRBV29-1,CSVEVWESSYNEQFF,TGCAGCGTTGAAGTTTGGGAGAGCTCCTACAATGAGCAGTTCTTC
NA,TRBJ1-5,NA,TRBV15,CATSRDGGTPNQPQHF,TGTGCCACCAGCAGAGATGGGGGAACACCAAATCAGCCCCAGCATTTT
many,TRBJ1-5,NA,TRBV12-3/TRBV12-4,CASNQNSNQPQHF,TGTGCCAGCAACCAAAATAGCAATCAGCCCCAGCATTTT
many,TRBJ1-6,NA,TRBV7-2,CASSLVPATSSYNSPLHF,TGTGCCAGCAGCTTAGTTCCGGCGACGAGCTCCTATAATTCACCCCTCCACTTT
NA,TRBJ2-7,NA,TRBV5-6,CASSVGAAYEQYF,TGTGCCAGCAGCGTGGGAGCGGCCTACGAGCAGTACTTC
few,TRBJ2-7,NA,TRBV12-3/TRBV12-4,CASKGWGSYEQYF,TGTGCCAGCAAGGGCTGGGGATCCTACGAGCAGTACTTC
NA,TRBJ2-2,TRBD2,TRBV7-2,CASSFSGSTGELFF,TGTGCCAGCAGCTTTAGCGGGAGCACCGGGGAGCTGTTTTTT
medium-sized,TRBJ1-6,NA,TRBV4-3,CASSQDGASPLHF,TGCGCCAGCAGCCAAGATGGGGCCTCACCCCTCCACTTT
many,TRBJ1-2,NA,TRBV20-1,CSARASANYGYTF,TGCAGTGCTAGAGCTTCCGCTAACTATGGCTACACCTTC
once,TRBJ1-1,NA,TRBV2,CASSESGRRSWNTEAFF,TGTGCCAGCAGTGAGAGTGGACGACGTTCGTGGAACACTGAAGCTTTCTTT
once,TRBJ2-3,TRBD2,TRBV12-3/TRBV12-4,CASSRIAGVPDTQYF,TGTGCCAGCAGCCGCATAGCGGGAGTCCCAGATACGCAGTATTTT
NA,TRBJ1-1,TRBD1,TRBV10-3,CATGTGGYTEAFF,TGTGCCACCGGGACAGGGGGCTACACTGAAGCTTTCTTT